The 24 T cell receptor beta chains listed next were all sequenced from one sample in a study of CD8 T cells in Susac syndrome. An input of about 0.5 to 1 ug of RNA was subjected to reverse transcription using random hexamers. TCRdb reanalysed the immunoSEQ multiplex PCR reads using MiXCR and keeps one entry per CDR3 protein. The sample shows 150,000 to 200,000 distinct CDR3 sequences, around 94% of them seen only once. The sequencing input was CD4+ T cells from PBMCs. These receptors came from a human donor in good health.

The gene calls are TRBV4-2 and TRBJ1-2; D unclear. The CDR3 runs to 15 residues. Per the germline V gene, CDR1 is LGHNA and CDR2 is YNFKEQ. V was cut by 0 bases and J by 4 bases, with 12 bases left in between. The CDR3 DNA reads TGTGCCAGCAGCCAAGATCTCGCGAAAAGCTATGGCTACACCTTC. Translating gives CASSQDLAKSYGYTF.

The chain employs TRBV24-1 and TRBJ2-3; 10 bases are a match to TRBD2. The CDR3 runs to 14 residues. The germline CDR1 and CDR2 sequences are KGHDR and SFDVKD. J gave up 6 bases and V 5 bases, and 4 bases lay outside the gene matches. Here the CDR3 reads CATSGLAGADTQYF. The CDR3 region has the DNA TGTGCCACCAGTGGCCTAGCGGGGGCTGATACGCAGTATTTT.

The chain links TRBV30 to TRBJ1-2; unclear D gene. The CDR3 runs 13 residues. CDR1 is GTSNPN, CDR2 SVGIG, per germline (reference sequence). Trimming took 0 bases from V and 4 from J, leaving 9 bases between them. The CDR3 DNA reads as TGTGCCTGGAGTGTAACGGCCCTCTATGGCTACACCTTC. This codes for CAWSVTALYGYTF.

This chain joins TRBV2 and TRBJ2-5, with TRBD2 identical over 9 bases. Germline V CDR1 and CDR2: SNHLY, FYNNEI. CDR3 length equals 15 residues. V lost 7 bases to trimming and J lost 3 bases; unmatched junction nucleotides: 9. The CDR3 here is CASISLAGFEETQYF. The CDR3 DNA follows: TGTGCCAGCATCTCGCTAGCGGGGTTCGAAGAGACCCAGTACTTC.

This chain links TRBV20-1 with TRBJ2-5; no definite D call. This CDR3 contains 13 residues. V was cut by 2 bases and J by 5 bases, with 12 bases left in between. Germline values: CDR1 DFQATT, CDR2 SNEGSKA (reference sequence). The DNA of the CDR3 is TGCAGTGCTAGAAGGGCAGAAGGCGAGACCCAGTACTTC. Its protein product is CSARRAEGETQYF.

V is TRBV19 and J is TRBJ2-1; TRBD1 aligns across 11 bases. This CDR3 has 18 residues. V lost 8 bases and J lost 6; bases outside the gene matches: 18. Germline V gene lookup returns CDR1 LNHDA and CDR2 SQIVND (reference sequence). The CDR3 here is CASSPGGFGTGGVNEQFF. Written as DNA, the CDR3 is TGTGCCAGTTCCCCTGGGGGATTCGGGACAGGGGGAGTCAATGAGCAGTTCTTC.

The chain is built from TRBV10-3 and TRBJ2-3, with TRBD2 matching 10 bases. The CDR3 extends over 14 amino acids. From germline, CDR1 is ENHRY and CDR2 SYGVKD. Trimming took 7 bases from V and 1 from J; bases not matched to a gene: 2. In DNA form, the CDR3 reads TGTGCCATCAAAACTAGCGGGGGCACAGATACGCAGTATTTT. Protein: CAIKTSGGTDTQYF.

V is TRBV5-1 and J is TRBJ2-3; TRBD2 agrees at 9 bases. From germline, CDR1 is SGHRS and CDR2 YFSETQ. The junction had 7 bases not matched to a gene; V was cut back by 4 bases and J by 4 bases. This CDR3 has 15 amino acids. Written as DNA, the CDR3 is TGCGCCAGCAGCCCAGGGGCTAGCGGGGCAGATACGCAGTATTTT. This translates into CASSPGASGADTQYF.

The chain couples TRBV20-1 to TRBJ2-3; D may be TRBD2 (6 bases). The CDR3 extends over 15 amino acids. V shed 3 bases and J shed 3 bases, with 16 bases lying between them. Germline V lookup: CDR1 DFQATT, CDR2 SNEGSKA (reference sequence). In nucleotides, the CDR3 is TGCAGTGCTAGTGGGGCCGCCGGGAGTACAGATACGCAGTATTTT. Amino acids: CSASGAAGSTDTQYF.

This clonotype appeared once. This chain uses TRBV29-1 with TRBJ2-1; 9 bases line up with TRBD2. Germline CDR1 is SQVTM and CDR2 is ANQGSEA. There are 15 residues in the CDR3. V shed 6 bases and J 0 bases; nucleotides not matched to a gene: 6. DNA for the CDR3: TGCAGCGTCTTAGCGGGGGTCAGCTCCTACAATGAGCAGTTCTTC. Translating it yields CSVLAGVSSYNEQFF.

The chain joins TRBV6-2 or TRBV6-3 to TRBJ2-1, with D possibly matching TRBD2 (7 bases). The length of the CDR3 is 14 residues. V was clipped by 5 bases and J by 9 bases, with 17 bases between them. Germline CDR1 and CDR2: MNHEY and SVGEGT. CDR3 in DNA: TGTGCCAGCAGTACGACACGGGGGGCGGGTGAGCAGTTCTTC. Translated, it gives CASSTTRGAGEQFF.

The V and J genes are TRBV5-4 and TRBJ1-2; TRBD1 matches at 8 bases. Trimming took 0 bases from V and 2 from J; bases not matched to a gene: 6. Per the germline V gene, CDR1 is SGHNT and CDR2 is YYREEE (reference sequence). This CDR3 has 16 residues. CDR3 amino acids: CASSLGASGGNYGYTF. The CDR3 DNA reads TGTGCCAGCAGCTTGGGGGCTTCAGGGGGCAACTATGGCTACACCTTC.

The genes are TRBV11-2 and TRBJ2-4; 10 bases align to TRBD2. V lost 5 bases to trimming and J lost 0 bases; unmatched junction nucleotides: 4. Germline values: CDR1 SGHAT, CDR2 FQNNGV. The CDR3 contains 16 residues. CDR3: CASSTGTSVAKNIQYF. The CDR3 DNA follows: TGTGCCAGCAGCACTGGGACTAGCGTAGCCAAAAACATTCAGTACTTC.

This clonotype was observed a single time. The chain has TRBV29-1 and TRBJ2-1; D assignment may be TRBD1 or TRBD2 (5 bases each). Germline V gene sequence: CDR1 SQVTM, CDR2 ANQGSEA. The CDR3 runs 12 residues. Trimming pared 4 bases from V and 15 bases from J, leaving 19 bases between. This chain's CDR3 is CSVGEGESPRFF. CDR3 coding DNA: TGCAGCGTTGGGGAAGGGGAGAGTCCACGGTTCTTC.

The chain uses TRBV29-1 and TRBJ2-7, with D possibly TRBD1 on 6 matching bases. The ends were cut back, 1 base at V and 4 bases at J, with 11 bases in the middle. Germline assignment: CDR1 SQVTM and CDR2 ANQGSEA. This CDR3 spans 13 amino acids. The CDR3 is CSVEGTDLYEQYF. In nucleotides, the CDR3 is TGCAGCGTTGAAGGGACAGATCTTTACGAGCAGTACTTC.

The V and J genes are TRBV20-1 and TRBJ1-1, with D possibly matching TRBD1 (5 bases). The length of the CDR3 is 13 residues. Trimming pared 2 bases from V and 4 bases from J, leaving 11 bases between. Germline V gene data show CDR1 as DFQATT and CDR2 as SNEGSKA (reference sequence). The CDR3 sequence: CSARLSGITEAFF. The CDR3 DNA follows: TGCAGTGCTAGACTCTCAGGGATCACTGAAGCTTTCTTT.

This clonotype was detected once. CDR3 sequence reads: CASGWDRERSPLHF. In DNA form, the CDR3 reads TGTGCCAGCGGCTGGGACAGGGAACGCTCACCCCTCCACTTT. The rearrangement uses TRBV6-5 and TRBJ1-6; 9 bases map to TRBD1. Unmatched junction bases numbered 9, after V lost 8 bases and J lost 10 bases. This CDR3 is 14 amino acids long. The V gene's germline CDR1 is MNHEY and CDR2 SVGAGI.

The chain couples TRBV30 to TRBJ1-2, with D unclear. Germline CDR1 GTSNPN, CDR2 SVGIG (reference sequence). Trimming stripped 0 bases from V and 6 bases from J, with 8 bases between. The CDR3 spans 12 residues. DNA for the CDR3: TGTGCCTGGAGTGTAAGCTTAAATGGCTACACCTTC. Translating it yields CAWSVSLNGYTF.

The chain joins TRBV4-3 to TRBJ1-2, with D uncertain. The CDR3 is 13 residues long. CDR1 and CDR2 (germline): LGHNA, YSLEER. V gave up 0 bases and J gave up 5 bases, with 7 bases separating them. CDR3 sequence (DNA): TGCGCCAGCAGCCAAGAGACGGGTTATGGCTACACCTTC. The encoded protein is CASSQETGYGYTF.

This sequence joins TRBV29-1 and TRBJ1-2; a weak D match, TRBD1 (5 bases). The CDR3 spans 10 residues. Trimming removed 3 bases at V and 6 bases at J, with 5 bases between. CDR1 SQVTM and CDR2 ANQGSEA come from the germline V gene. The CDR3 nucleotides are TGCAGCGTTGAGGACAATGGCTACACCTTC. Translating gives CSVEDNGYTF.

This chain joins TRBV3-1 and TRBJ2-1; D uncertain. The CDR3 runs 14 residues. Germline CDR1 reads LGHDT; CDR2 reads YNNKEL (reference sequence). V was trimmed by 6 bases and J by 1 base, leaving 10 bases between them. CDR3 nucleotide sequence: TGTGCCAGCAGTCCTATGCTATCCTACAATGAGCAGTTCTTC. Translated: CASSPMLSYNEQFF.

The sample holds a few counts of this clonotype. A junction boundary mismatches the germline segment, possibly from a read error. The chain recombines TRBV7-2 with TRBJ2-5, with D uncertain. Germline loops: CDR1 SGHTA, CDR2 FQGNSA. The CDR3 spans 11 residues. This CDR3 reads CASSLVETQYF. The DNA for the CDR3 is TGTGCCAGCAGTTTAGTAGAGACCCAGTACTTC.

The chain joins TRBV3-1 to TRBJ2-3; 10 bases are a match to TRBD2. CDR1 is LGHDT, CDR2 YNNKEL, per germline (reference sequence). Germline trimming cut 5 bases from V and 4 bases from J; bases unmatched to any gene: 6. This CDR3 spans 15 amino acids. In nucleotides, the CDR3 is TGTGCCAGCAGCGTTAGCGGGGGGTTTGCAGATACGCAGTATTTT. Translated: CASSVSGGFADTQYF.

This chain uses TRBV5-6 with TRBJ2-1; D is perhaps TRBD2 (5 bases). V shed 4 bases and J shed 6 bases, with 14 bases lying between them. Germline lookup yields CDR1 SGHDT and CDR2 YYEEEE. This CDR3 is built from 14 residues. As DNA, the CDR3 is TGTGCCAGCAGCACCCGTACCACTAGCAATGAGCAGTTCTTC. Its translation is CASSTRTTSNEQFF.